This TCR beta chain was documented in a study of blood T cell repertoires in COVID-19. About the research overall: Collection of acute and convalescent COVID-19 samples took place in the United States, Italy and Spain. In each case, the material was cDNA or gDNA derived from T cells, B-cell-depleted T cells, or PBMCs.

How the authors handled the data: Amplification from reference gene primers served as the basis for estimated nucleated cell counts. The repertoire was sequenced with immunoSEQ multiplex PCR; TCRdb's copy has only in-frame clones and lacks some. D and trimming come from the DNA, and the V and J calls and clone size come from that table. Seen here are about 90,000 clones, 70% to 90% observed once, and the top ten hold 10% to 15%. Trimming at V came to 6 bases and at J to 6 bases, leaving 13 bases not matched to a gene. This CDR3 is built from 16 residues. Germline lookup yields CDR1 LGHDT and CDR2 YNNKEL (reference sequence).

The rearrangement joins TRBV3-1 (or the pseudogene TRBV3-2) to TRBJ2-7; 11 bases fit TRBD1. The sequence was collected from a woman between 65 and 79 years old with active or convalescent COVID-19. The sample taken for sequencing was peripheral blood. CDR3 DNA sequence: TGTGCCAGCAGTCGATTCTCCGGGACAGGGGGTTCCGAGCAGTACTTC. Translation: CASSRFSGTGGSEQYF.